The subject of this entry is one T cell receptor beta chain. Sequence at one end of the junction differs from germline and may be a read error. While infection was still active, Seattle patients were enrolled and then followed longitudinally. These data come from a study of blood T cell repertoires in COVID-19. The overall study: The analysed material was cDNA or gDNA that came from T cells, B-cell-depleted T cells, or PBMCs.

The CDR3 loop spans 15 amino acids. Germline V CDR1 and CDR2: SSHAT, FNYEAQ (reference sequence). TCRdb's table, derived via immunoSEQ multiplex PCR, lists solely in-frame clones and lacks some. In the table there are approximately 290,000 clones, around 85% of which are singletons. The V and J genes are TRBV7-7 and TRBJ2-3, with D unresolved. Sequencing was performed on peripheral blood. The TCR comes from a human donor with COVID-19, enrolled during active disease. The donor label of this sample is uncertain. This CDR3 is CASSFRHTSTDTQYF. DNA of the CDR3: TGTGCTAGCAGCTTTAGACACACTAGCACAGATACGCAGTATTTT. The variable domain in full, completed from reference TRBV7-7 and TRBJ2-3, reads GAGVSQSPRYKVTKRGQDVTLRCDPISSHATLYWYQQALGQGPEFLTYFNYEAQPDKSGLPSDRFSAERPEGSISTLTIQRTEQRDSAMYRCASSFRHTSTDTQYFGPGTRLTVL.